This TCR beta chain is from a study of T cell changes during pregnancy in multiple sclerosis. Profiling relied on immunoSEQ multiplex PCR, and the TCRdb table lists in-frame clones only, not all of them. This table holds roughly 71,000 clones, 80% to 95% found once. The V and J ends lost 8 bases and 9 bases, in that order; junction bases with no gene match: 9. Germline assignment: CDR1 MNHNS and CDR2 SASEGT. The CDR3 sequence is 13 residues long. The material was peripheral blood, obtained in the first trimester of pregnancy. The chain has TRBV6-1 and TRBJ2-1; TRBD2 matches at 8 bases. This receptor was taken from a female donor in good health, enrolled as a control in a pregnancy study. The DNA for the CDR3 is TGTGCCAGCGGTGGGCGGGAGGTGGGTGAGCAGTTCTTC. Amino acids: CASGGREVGEQFF.